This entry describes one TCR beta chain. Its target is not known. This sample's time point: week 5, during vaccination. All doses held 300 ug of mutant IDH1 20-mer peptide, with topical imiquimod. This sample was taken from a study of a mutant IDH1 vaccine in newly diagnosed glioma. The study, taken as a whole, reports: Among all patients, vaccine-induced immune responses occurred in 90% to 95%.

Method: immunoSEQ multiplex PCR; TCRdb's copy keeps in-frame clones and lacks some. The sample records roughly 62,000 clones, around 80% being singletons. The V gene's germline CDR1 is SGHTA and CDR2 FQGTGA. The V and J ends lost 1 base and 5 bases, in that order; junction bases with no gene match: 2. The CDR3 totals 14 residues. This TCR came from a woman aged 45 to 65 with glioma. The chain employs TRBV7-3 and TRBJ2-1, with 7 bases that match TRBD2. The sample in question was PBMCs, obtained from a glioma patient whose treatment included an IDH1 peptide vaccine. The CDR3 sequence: CASSLSGRNNEQFF. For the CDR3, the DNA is TGTGCCAGCAGCTTAAGCGGGAGAAACAATGAGCAGTTCTTC.